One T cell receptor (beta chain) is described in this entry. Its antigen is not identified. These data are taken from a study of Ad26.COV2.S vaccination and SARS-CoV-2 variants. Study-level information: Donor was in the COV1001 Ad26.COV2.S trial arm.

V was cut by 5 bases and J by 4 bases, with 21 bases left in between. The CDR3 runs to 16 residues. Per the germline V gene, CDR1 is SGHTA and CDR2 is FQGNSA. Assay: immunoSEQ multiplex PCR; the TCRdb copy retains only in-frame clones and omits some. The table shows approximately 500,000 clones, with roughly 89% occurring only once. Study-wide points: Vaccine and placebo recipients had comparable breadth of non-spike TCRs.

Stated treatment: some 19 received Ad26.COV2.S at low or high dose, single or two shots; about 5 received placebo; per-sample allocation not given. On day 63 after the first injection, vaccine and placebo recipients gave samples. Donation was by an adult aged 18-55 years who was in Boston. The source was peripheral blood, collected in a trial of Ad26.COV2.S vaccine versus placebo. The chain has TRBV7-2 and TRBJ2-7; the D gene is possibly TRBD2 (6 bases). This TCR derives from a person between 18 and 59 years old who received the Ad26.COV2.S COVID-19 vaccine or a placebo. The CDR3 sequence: CASSPRGTSTAYEQYF. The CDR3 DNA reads TGTGCCAGCAGCCCCCGGGGGACCAGTACAGCATACGAGCAGTACTTC.